This is a list of T cell receptor beta chains from one sample in a study of blood T cell repertoires in COVID-19. This table comes from immunoSEQ multiplex PCR, and its TCRdb copy is limited to in-frame clones, with some not included. Here the sample spans about 220,000 clones, approximately 84% being singletons. Sequenced sample: peripheral blood. The receptors originated from a man aged 50-60 years who had recovered from COVID-19. Both conserved end residues are part of each CDR3. D genes are given only for firm matches. Where a row states a size, it is once, few, many or the class of an expanded clone; other rows omit it.

CDR3 DNA: TGTGCCAGCAGCCAAGGATATGGGGGCACAAGGAATGAGCAGTTCTTC
CDR3 protein: CASSQGYGGTRNEQFF
V gene: TRBV3-1/TRBV3-2
J gene: TRBJ2-1
D gene: .
clone size: few

CDR3 DNA: TGTGCCAGCAGCCCAACTAGCGGGATGGGCGAGCAGTACTTC
CDR3 protein: CASSPTSGMGEQYF
V gene: TRBV7-2
J gene: TRBJ2-7
D gene: TRBD2
clone size: .

CDR3 DNA: TGTGCCAGCAGCCAGCAACCTACAGGGGGCACTGAAGCTTTCTTT
CDR3 protein: CASSQQPTGGTEAFF
V gene: TRBV4-2
J gene: TRBJ1-1
D gene: TRBD1
clone size: once

CDR3 DNA: TGTGCCAGCAGCCCTCGCCAGGGGGCAACTAATGAAAAACTGTTTTTT
CDR3 protein: CASSPRQGATNEKLFF
V gene: TRBV11-2
J gene: TRBJ1-4
D gene: TRBD1
clone size: .

CDR3 DNA: TGTGCCAGCAGTAGCCCGCGGGGGAGGAGGGGCTACACCTTC
CDR3 protein: CASSSPRGRRGYTF
V gene: TRBV6-5
J gene: TRBJ1-2
D gene: .
clone size: .

CDR3 DNA: TGTGCCAGCATGGGACAGTCGGTCTCCTACGAGCAGTACTTC
CDR3 protein: CASMGQSVSYEQYF
V gene: TRBV6-6
J gene: TRBJ2-7
D gene: TRBD1
clone size: .

CDR3 DNA: TGTGCCAGCAGCACCCGAGCGGGAGCCGAGCAGTACTTC
CDR3 protein: CASSTRAGAEQYF
V gene: TRBV6-5
J gene: TRBJ2-7
D gene: TRBD2
clone size: .

CDR3 DNA: TGCGCCAGCAGCTCCCTGGGGGGGGGCACAGATACGCAGTATTTT
CDR3 protein: CASSSLGGGTDTQYF
V gene: TRBV5-1
J gene: TRBJ2-3
D gene: TRBD2
clone size: once

CDR3 DNA: TGTGCCAGCAGCTCCTGGCGTGGTTGGAGCGAGCAGTACTTC
CDR3 protein: CASSSWRGWSEQYF
V gene: TRBV7-9
J gene: TRBJ2-7
D gene: .
clone size: .

CDR3 DNA: TGTGCCAGTAGTACGACAGGGGACCATCGCTCCTACGAGCAGTACTTC
CDR3 protein: CASSTTGDHRSYEQYF
V gene: TRBV19
J gene: TRBJ2-7
D gene: TRBD1
clone size: .

CDR3 DNA: TGTGCCAGCAGTCGACTAGTCTACGAGCAGTACTTC
CDR3 protein: CASSRLVYEQYF
V gene: TRBV28
J gene: TRBJ2-7
D gene: .
clone size: .

CDR3 DNA: TGTGCCAGCAGCTTAGTTAGTAGTGCCTACTTTTACAATGAGCAGTTCTTC
CDR3 protein: CASSLVSSAYFYNEQFF
V gene: TRBV13
J gene: TRBJ2-1
D gene: .
clone size: .

CDR3 DNA: TGTGCCAGCAGCTTAGGGACAGGGGGGGAGCAGTACTTC
CDR3 protein: CASSLGTGGEQYF
V gene: TRBV7-8
J gene: TRBJ2-7
D gene: TRBD1
clone size: .

CDR3 DNA: TGTGCCAGCAGTGGAAATGTCCTTTGGGACAGGAAAGCTAACTATGGCTACACCTTC
CDR3 protein: CASSGNVLWDRKANYGYTF
V gene: TRBV2
J gene: TRBJ1-2
D gene: TRBD1
clone size: .

CDR3 DNA: TGTGCCAGCAGTCAATCGGACTTGGACAGGCTCTCTGGAAACACCATATATTTT
CDR3 protein: CASSQSDLDRLSGNTIYF
V gene: TRBV5-6
J gene: TRBJ1-3
D gene: TRBD1
clone size: few